The present entry profiles one T cell receptor (beta chain) with its context. Its antigen remains unknown. The record originates from a study of tumor-infiltrating lymphocytes in primary liver carcinoma. Study overall: The patient population consisted of men and women between 30 and 69 years of age.

It was unsorted whole blood that yielded blood RNA, and germline DNA was also extracted. Investigators obtained four milliliters of peripheral blood ahead of surgery. Broader study findings: Compared with tumor region pairs, tumor-adjacent and tumor-blood pairs overlapped less. Against blood, tumors held a significantly higher top-250-clone fraction (p = 0.039).

TCR beta cDNA was prepared out of about 510 ng total RNA by means of a constant-region primer. Slightly modified ARM-PCR, run as three nested multiplex PCR rounds, produced the TCR beta libraries. Forward primers for TRBV1-TRBV30 and a C-beta reverse primer served the first two PCR rounds, at about 9 cycles each. One entry per CDR3 protein results from TCRdb running MiXCR on the multiplex PCR reads. The sample has 310,000 or so distinct CDR3 sequences, more than 55% seen once. The germline V gene has CDR1 MGHRA and CDR2 YSYEKL. V was clipped by 4 bases and J by 5 bases, with 14 bases between them. The CDR3 extends over 14 amino acids.

The chain has TRBV4-1 and TRBJ1-2; D is ambiguous. The clonotype comes from a woman aged 25 to 45 with primary liver carcinoma and hepatitis B virus infection. Sequences were obtained from peripheral blood. CDR3: CASSLVGSWYGYTF. In nucleotides, the CDR3 is TGCGCCAGCAGCCTAGTTGGCAGTTGGTATGGCTACACCTTC.